The rows below give T cell receptor beta chains drawn from one sample of a study of CXCR3-negative and CXCR3-positive naive CD8 T cells. From the 5' RACE reads, TCRdb lists one entry per CDR3 protein and no DNA. The sample includes about 130,000 distinct CDR3 sequences. Input material: naive CXCR3- CD8+ T cells from blood. The origin of the receptors is a human donor in good health. Some clones in this sample may be carry-over from other donors' samples. The CDR3 runs from the conserved cysteine through the conserved F or W.

>TRBV7-3|TRBJ2-1
CASSLSSLLTGGEQFF
>TRBV7-9|TRBJ1-1
CASSLNGFLMNTEAFF
>TRBV18|TRBJ1-1
CASSPKPSTEALF
>TRBV13|TRBJ1-2
CASRTGTDYGYTF
>TRBV29-1|TRBJ2-2
CSVRPGTTNTGELFF
>TRBV29-1|TRBJ2-7
CSVEEKAYEQYF
>TRBV14|TRBJ2-5
CASSEGFHGETQYF
>TRBV28|TRBJ2-7
CASSFRGLAGTYEQYF
>TRBV25-1|TRBJ2-5
CASSGTREGETQYF
>TRBV20-1|TRBJ1-1
CSVGGPVDRESNTEAFF
>TRBV9|TRBJ2-7
CASSVGPDSYEQYF
>TRBV7-9|TRBJ2-3
CASSHITGGADTDTQYF
>TRBV28|TRBJ2-5
CASSWAWTGGRETQYF
>TRBV5-5|TRBJ2-1
CASSPGQGEYNEQFF
>TRBV20-1|TRBJ2-2
CSARSGSTGELFF
>TRBV5-6|TRBJ2-1
CASSLGTDYNEQFF
>TRBV28|TRBJ2-1
CASKRQSDVNEQFF
>TRBV5-5|TRBJ1-4
CASEGRVNEKLFF
>TRBV7-8|TRBJ1-1
CASTPRAVDEAFF
>TRBV29-1|TRBJ2-7
CSVADTNYEQYF
>TRBV7-8|TRBJ1-1
CASSLEFWTTMNTEAFF
>TRBV4-3|TRBJ1-3
CASSQDRVGAWSGNTIYF
>TRBV19|TRBJ2-3
CASSIGSAPQGDTQYF
>TRBV11-2|TRBJ2-7
CASSLADGPGRPPYEQYF
>TRBV9|TRBJ2-3
CASSVPAGGITDTQYF
>TRBV28|TRBJ2-5
CASSFFGGKETQYF
>TRBV15|TRBJ2-5
CATRKQGWETQYF
>TRBV10-3|TRBJ2-7
CAINNAGTDTYELYF
>TRBV20-1|TRBJ2-1
CSARDSHLYNEQFF
>TRBV11-2|TRBJ2-3
CASSLDMHPQLYF
>TRBV29-1|TRBJ2-7
CSVATGGFSPYEQYF
>TRBV6-2/TRBV6-3|TRBJ2-1
CASSHGPYNEQFF
>TRBV15|TRBJ2-7
CATCRDLGVSSYEQYF
>TRBV12-3/TRBV12-4|TRBJ2-7
CASSGTSGNSYEQYF
>TRBV4-2|TRBJ2-3
CASSQGATDTDTQYF
>TRBV12-3/TRBV12-4|TRBJ1-3
CASRASGQRKSGNTIYF
>TRBV2|TRBJ2-1
CASLAGTDNEQFF
>TRBV12-3/TRBV12-4|TRBJ1-2
CASSLGRLYGYTF
>TRBV7-9|TRBJ2-1
CASSLKAGLAFYNEQFF
>TRBV29-1|TRBJ1-2
CSVEGGYGYTF
>TRBV20-1|TRBJ2-1
CSAYSRLAGVYNEQFF
>TRBV7-9|TRBJ2-5
CASSRPGTGGETQYF
>TRBV7-2|TRBJ2-5
CASSQDPSQYRETQYF
>TRBV12-3/TRBV12-4|TRBJ2-5
CASSSTTDREETQYF
>TRBV5-1|TRBJ2-5
CASSLSQGSQETQYF
>TRBV9|TRBJ2-1
CASSPWTQSANEQFF